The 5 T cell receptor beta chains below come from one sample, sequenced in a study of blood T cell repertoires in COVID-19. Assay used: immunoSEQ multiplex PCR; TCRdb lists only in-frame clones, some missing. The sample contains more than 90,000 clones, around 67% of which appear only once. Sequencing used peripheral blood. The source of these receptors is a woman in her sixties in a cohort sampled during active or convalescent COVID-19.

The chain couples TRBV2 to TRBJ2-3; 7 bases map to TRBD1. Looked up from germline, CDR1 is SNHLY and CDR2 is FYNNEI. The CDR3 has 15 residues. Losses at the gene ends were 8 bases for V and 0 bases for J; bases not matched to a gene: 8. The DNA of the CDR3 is TGTGCCAGCCAGGGGGAGAAGTTTAGCACAGATACGCAGTATTTT. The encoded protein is CASQGEKFSTDTQYF.

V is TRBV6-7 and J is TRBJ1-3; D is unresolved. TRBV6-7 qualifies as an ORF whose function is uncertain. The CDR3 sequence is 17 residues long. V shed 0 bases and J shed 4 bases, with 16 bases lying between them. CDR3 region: CASSYSNSECSGNTIYF. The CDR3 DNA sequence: TGTGCCAGCAGTTACTCGAATAGTGAGTGTTCAGGAAACACCATATATTTT.

Here the CDR3 reads CASRRTGDYEQYF. The CDR3 nucleotides are TGTGCCAGCAGGAGGACAGGGGACTACGAGCAGTACTTC. V and J are TRBV3-1 (or the pseudogene TRBV3-2) and TRBJ2-7; 9 bases are shared with TRBD1. This CDR3 is built from 13 residues. V was pared by 6 bases and J by 3 bases, with 3 bases of the junction left unmatched. Per germline, CDR1 LGHDT and CDR2 YNNKEL (reference sequence).

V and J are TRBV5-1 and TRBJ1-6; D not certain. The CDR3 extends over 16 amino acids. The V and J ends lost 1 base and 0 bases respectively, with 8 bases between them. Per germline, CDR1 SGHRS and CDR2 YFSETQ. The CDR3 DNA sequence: TGCGCCAGCAGCTTGTTCGCGAACTCCTATAATTCACCCCTCCACTTT. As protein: CASSLFANSYNSPLHF.

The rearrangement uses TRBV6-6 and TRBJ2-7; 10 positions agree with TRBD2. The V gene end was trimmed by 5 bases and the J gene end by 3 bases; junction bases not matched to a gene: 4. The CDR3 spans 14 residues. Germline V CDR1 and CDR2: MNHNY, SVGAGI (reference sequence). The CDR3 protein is CASSLAGEGYEQYF. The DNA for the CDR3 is TGTGCCAGCAGTCTAGCGGGGGAGGGCTACGAGCAGTACTTC.